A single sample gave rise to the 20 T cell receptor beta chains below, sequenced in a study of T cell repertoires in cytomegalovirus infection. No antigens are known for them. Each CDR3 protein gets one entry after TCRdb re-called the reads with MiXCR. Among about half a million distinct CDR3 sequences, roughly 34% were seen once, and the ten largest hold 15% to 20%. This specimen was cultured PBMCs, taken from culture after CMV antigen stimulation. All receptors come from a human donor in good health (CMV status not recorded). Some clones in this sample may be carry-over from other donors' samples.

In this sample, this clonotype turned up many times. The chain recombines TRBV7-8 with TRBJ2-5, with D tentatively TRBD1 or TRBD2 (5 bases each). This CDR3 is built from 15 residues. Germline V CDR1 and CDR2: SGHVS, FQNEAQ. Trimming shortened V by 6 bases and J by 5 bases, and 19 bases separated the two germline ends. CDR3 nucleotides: TGTGCCAGCAGGGCAGGGCGGGTGGGCGGCGAGACCCAGTACTTC. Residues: CASRAGRVGGETQYF.

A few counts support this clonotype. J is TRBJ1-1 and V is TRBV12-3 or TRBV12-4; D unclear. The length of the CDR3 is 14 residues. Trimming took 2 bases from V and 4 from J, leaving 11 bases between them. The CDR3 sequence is CASSLNRVSTEAFF. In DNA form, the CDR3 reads TGTGCCAGCAGTTTAAATAGGGTGAGCACTGAAGCTTTCTTT.

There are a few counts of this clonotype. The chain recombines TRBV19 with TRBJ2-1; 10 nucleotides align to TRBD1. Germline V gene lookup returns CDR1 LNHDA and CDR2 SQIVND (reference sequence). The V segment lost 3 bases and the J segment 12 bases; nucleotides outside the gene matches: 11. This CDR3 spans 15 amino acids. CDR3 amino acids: CASSIQGQGQKGQFF. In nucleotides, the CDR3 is TGTGCCAGTAGTATCCAGGGACAGGGGCAGAAGGGGCAGTTCTTC.

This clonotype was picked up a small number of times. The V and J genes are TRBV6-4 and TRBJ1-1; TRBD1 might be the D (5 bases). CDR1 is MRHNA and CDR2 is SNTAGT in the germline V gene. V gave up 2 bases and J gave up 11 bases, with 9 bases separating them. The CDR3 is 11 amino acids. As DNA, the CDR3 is TGTGCCAGCAGTGACGGGGGAGCCGCTTTCTTT. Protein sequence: CASSDGGAAFF.

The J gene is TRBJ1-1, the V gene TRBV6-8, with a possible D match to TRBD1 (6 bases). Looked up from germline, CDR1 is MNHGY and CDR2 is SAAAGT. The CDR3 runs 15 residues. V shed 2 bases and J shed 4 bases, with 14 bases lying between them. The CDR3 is CASSYPGATATEAFF. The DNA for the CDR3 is TGTGCCAGCAGTTACCCAGGGGCGACCGCCACTGAAGCTTTCTTT.

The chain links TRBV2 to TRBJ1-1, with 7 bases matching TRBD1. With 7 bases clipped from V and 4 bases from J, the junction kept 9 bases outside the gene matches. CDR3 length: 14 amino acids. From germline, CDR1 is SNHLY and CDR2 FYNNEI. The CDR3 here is CASTKTGVGTEAFF. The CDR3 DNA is TGTGCCAGCACAAAAACAGGGGTAGGCACTGAAGCTTTCTTT.

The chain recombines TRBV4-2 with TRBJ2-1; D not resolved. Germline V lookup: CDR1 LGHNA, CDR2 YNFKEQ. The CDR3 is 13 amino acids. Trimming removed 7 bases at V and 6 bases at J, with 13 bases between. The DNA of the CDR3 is TGTGCCAGCAACTCTACCGTCCGCAATGAGCAGTTCTTC. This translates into CASNSTVRNEQFF.

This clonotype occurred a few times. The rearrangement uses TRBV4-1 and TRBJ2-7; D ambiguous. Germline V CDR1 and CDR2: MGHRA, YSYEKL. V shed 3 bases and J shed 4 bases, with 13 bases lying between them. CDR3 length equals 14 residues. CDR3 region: CASSQTFLEYEQYV. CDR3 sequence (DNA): TGCGCCAGCAGCCAGACTTTTTTAGAGTACGAGCAGTACGTC.

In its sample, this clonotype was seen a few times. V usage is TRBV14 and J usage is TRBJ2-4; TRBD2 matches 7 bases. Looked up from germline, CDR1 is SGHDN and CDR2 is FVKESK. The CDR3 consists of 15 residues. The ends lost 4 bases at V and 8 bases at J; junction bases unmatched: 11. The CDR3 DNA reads TGTGCCAGCAGCCGCCGGGGGTCCCGGGGGGACATTCAGTACTTC. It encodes CASSRRGSRGDIQYF.

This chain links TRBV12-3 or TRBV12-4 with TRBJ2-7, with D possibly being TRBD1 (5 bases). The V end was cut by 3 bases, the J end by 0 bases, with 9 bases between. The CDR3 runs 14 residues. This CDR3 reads CASSFAGPSYEQYF. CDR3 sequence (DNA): TGTGCCAGCAGTTTTGCAGGGCCCTCCTACGAGCAGTACTTC.

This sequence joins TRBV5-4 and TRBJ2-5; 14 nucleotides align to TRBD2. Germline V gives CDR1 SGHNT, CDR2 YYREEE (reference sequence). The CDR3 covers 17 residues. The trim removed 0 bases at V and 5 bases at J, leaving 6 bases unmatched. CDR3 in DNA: TGTGCCAGCAGCTTGGCGGGACTAGCGGGAGTTCAGGAGACCCAGTACTTC. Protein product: CASSLAGLAGVQETQYF.

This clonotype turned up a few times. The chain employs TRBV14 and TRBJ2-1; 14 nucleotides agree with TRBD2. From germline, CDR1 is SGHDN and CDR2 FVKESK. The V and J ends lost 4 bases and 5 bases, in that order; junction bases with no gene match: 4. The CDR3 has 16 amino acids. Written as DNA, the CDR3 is TGTGCCAGCAGCCGCCGACTAGCGGGAGGGAACAATGAGCAGTTCTTC. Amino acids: CASSRRLAGGNNEQFF.

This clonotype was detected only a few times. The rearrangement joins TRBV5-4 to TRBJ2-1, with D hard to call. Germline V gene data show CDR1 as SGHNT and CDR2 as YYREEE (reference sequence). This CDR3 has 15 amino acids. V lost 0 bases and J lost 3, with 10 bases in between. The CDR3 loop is CASSLGGSNYNEQFF. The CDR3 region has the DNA TGTGCCAGCAGCTTGGGCGGATCTAACTACAATGAGCAGTTCTTC.

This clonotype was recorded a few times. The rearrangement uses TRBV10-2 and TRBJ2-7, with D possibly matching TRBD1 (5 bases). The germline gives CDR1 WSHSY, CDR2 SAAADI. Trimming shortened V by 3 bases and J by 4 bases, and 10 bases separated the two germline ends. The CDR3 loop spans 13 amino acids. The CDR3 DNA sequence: TGCGCCAGCAGTGACGGACAACAATACGAGCAGTACGTC. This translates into CASSDGQQYEQYV.

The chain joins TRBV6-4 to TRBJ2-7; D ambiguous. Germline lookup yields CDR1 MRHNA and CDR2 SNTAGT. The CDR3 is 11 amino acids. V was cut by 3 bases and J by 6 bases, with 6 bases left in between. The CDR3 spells CASSDLGEQYV. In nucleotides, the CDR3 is TGTGCCAGCAGTGATTTAGGCGAGCAGTACGTC.

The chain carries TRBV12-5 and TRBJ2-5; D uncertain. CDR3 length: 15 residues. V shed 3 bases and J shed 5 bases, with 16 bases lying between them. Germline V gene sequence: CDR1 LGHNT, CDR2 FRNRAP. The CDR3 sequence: CASGFQTLTKETQYF. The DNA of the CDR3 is TGTGCTAGTGGTTTCCAGACATTGACAAAGGAGACCCAGTACTTC. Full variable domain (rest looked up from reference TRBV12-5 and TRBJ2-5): DARVTQTPRHKVTEMGQEVTMRCQPILGHNTVFWYRQTMMQGLELLAYFRNRAPLDDSGMPKDRFSAEMPDATLATLKIQPSEPRDSAVYFCASGFQTLTKETQYFGPGTRLLVL.

The CDR3 coding sequence is TGTGCCAGCAGCTTGGGTACGGACAGGGAGCAGTACGTC. Its translation is CASSLGTDREQYV. This chain joins TRBV5-6 and TRBJ2-7, with 7 bases identical to TRBD1. V lost 0 bases, J lost 7 bases, and 4 bases stayed unmatched. Per the germline V gene, CDR1 is SGHDT and CDR2 is YYEEEE. The CDR3 is 13 residues long.

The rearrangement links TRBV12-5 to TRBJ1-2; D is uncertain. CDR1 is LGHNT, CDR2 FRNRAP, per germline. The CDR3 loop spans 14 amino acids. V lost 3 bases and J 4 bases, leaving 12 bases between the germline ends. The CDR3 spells CASGFPTVTYGYTF. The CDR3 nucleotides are TGTGCTAGTGGTTTCCCCACAGTCACCTATGGCTACACCTTC.

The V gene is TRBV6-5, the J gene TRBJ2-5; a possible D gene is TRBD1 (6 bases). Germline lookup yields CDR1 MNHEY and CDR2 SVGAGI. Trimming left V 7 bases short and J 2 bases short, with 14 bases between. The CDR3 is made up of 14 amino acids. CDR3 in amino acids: CASMTGTTQETQYF. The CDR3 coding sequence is TGTGCCAGCATGACCGGGACAACGCAAGAGACCCAGTACTTC.

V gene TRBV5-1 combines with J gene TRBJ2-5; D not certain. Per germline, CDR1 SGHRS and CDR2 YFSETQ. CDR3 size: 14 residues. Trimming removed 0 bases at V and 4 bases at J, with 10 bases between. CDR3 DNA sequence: TGCGCCAGCAGCTTGGTGGTGGGTAGAGAGACCCAGTACTTC. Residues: CASSLVVGRETQYF.